The 9 T cell receptor beta chains below come from one sample, sequenced in a study of shared clonotypes between healthy human individuals. TCRdb's table, derived via immunoSEQ multiplex PCR, lists solely in-frame clones and lacks some. The table records some 1 million clones, about 74% of them present only once. The specimen sequenced was memory CD4+ T cells sorted from blood. Subset defined: CD45RA-negative fraction. Every receptor here comes from a man aged 18 to 30 in good health.

The V call is TRBV5-6, the J call TRBJ1-1, with D unresolved. The CDR3 is made up of 12 amino acids. The V gene's germline CDR1 is SGHDT and CDR2 YYEEEE. Deletions cut 3 bases from V and 3 bases from J, with 6 bases between. The CDR3: CASSYLDTEAFF. The CDR3 DNA sequence: TGTGCCAGCAGCTATCTGGACACTGAAGCTTTCTTT.

The genes are TRBV5-1 and TRBJ1-4; D unresolved. V lost 5 bases, J lost 0 bases, and 14 bases lay in between. This CDR3 region has 16 residues. The V gene's germline CDR1 is SGHRS and CDR2 YFSETQ. CDR3 nucleotides: TGCGCCAGCAGTCCTGGCTGGGCAGCAACTAATGAAAAACTGTTTTTT. Its protein is CASSPGWAATNEKLFF.

Concerning this clone: In the same sample, other DNA sequences code for this CDR3. The chain has TRBV19 and TRBJ1-1, with D unresolved. V lost 4 bases, J lost 1 base, and 7 bases lay in between. Germline CDR1 is LNHDA and CDR2 is SQIVND (reference sequence). The CDR3 runs 13 residues. CDR3 protein: CASSTTPNTEAFF. CDR3 in DNA: TGTGCCAGTAGTACGACCCCGAACACTGAAGCTTTCTTT.

The chain joins TRBV2 to TRBJ1-5, with D uncertain. The CDR3 spans 13 residues. V lost 3 bases and J lost 10, with 13 bases in between. Germline lookup yields CDR1 SNHLY and CDR2 FYNNEI. The CDR3 sequence: CASSETHGLPQHF. The CDR3 DNA is TGTGCCAGCAGTGAGACCCATGGGCTACCCCAGCATTTT.

Remarks on this clone: Given a much more abundant clone one base away, this may be a read error. The V and J genes are TRBV28 and TRBJ1-5, with D unclear. CDR1 and CDR2 (germline): MDHEN, SYDVKM. This CDR3 spans 14 amino acids. The DNA for the CDR3 is TGTGCCAGCAGTTTTACTGGGCTCAATCAGCCCCGGCATTTT. Translated, it gives CASSFTGLNQPRHF.

This clone was seen a handful of times. V is TRBV7-9 and J is TRBJ2-3, with a tentative D call TRBD2 (7 bases). Germline CDR1 and CDR2: SEHNR and FQNEAQ (reference sequence). V dropped 5 bases and J dropped 2 bases, with 14 bases sitting between them. The CDR3 is made up of 15 amino acids. CDR3 sequence reads: CASSPWGGHTDTQYF. The CDR3 DNA follows: TGTGCCAGCAGCCCCTGGGGGGGACACACAGATACGCAGTATTTT.

The chain links TRBV19 to TRBJ1-4; D is ambiguous. The CDR3 covers 14 residues. The germline V and J ends were trimmed by 7 bases and 8 bases, with 17 bases remaining between them. Germline V gene lookup returns CDR1 LNHDA and CDR2 SQIVND (reference sequence). CDR3: CASNPGNEREKLFF. CDR3 in DNA: TGTGCCAGTAATCCCGGAAACGAGCGGGAAAAACTGTTTTTT.

This clone was detected many times. The chain couples TRBV2 to TRBJ1-5; D perhaps matches TRBD1 (5 bases). Germline V gene lookup returns CDR1 SNHLY and CDR2 FYNNEI. The CDR3 contains 16 residues. V was trimmed by 5 bases and J by 1 base, leaving 15 bases between them. CDR3 sequence: CASSYNPAGSNQPQHF. CDR3 nucleotide sequence: TGTGCCAGCAGTTATAACCCTGCAGGGAGCAATCAGCCCCAGCATTTT.

V and J are TRBV5-6 and TRBJ1-1; the D is unclear. The CDR3 totals 14 residues. In germline, CDR1 is SGHDT, CDR2 YYEEEE. V was trimmed by 6 bases and J by 1 base, leaving 13 bases between them. In DNA form, the CDR3 reads TGTGCCAGCATACGTGGGGTCGCGAACACTGAAGCTTTCTTT. This translates into CASIRGVANTEAFF.